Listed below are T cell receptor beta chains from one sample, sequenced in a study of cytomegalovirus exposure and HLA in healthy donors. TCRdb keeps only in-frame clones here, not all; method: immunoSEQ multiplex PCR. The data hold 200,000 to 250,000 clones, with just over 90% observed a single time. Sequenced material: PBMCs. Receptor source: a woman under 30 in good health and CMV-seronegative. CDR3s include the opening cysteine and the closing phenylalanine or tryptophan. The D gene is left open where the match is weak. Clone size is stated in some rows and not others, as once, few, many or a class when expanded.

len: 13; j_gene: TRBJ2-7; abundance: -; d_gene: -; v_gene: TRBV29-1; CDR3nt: TGCAGCGTTGAAGTGTCTAGCGTTTACGAGCAGTACTTC; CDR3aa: CSVEVSSVYEQYF
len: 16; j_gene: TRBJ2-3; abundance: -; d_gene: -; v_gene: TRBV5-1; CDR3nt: TGCGCCAGCAGCTCCTCTACTCAGGGTGGCACAGATACGCAGTATTTT; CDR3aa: CASSSSTQGGTDTQYF
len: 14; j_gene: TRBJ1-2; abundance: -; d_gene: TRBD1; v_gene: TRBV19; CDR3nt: TGTGCCAGTAAGAGGACAGGGGGCAATGATGGCTACACCTTC; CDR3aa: CASKRTGGNDGYTF
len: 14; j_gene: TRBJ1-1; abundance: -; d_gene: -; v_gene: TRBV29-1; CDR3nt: TGCAGCGTTGAGGAGTTGACGAGGAACACTGAAGCTTTCTTT; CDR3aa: CSVEELTRNTEAFF
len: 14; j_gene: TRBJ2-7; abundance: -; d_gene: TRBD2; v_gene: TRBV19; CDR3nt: TGTGCCAGTACCCCGGGAGGATATTCCTACGAGCAGTACTTC; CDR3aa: CASTPGGYSYEQYF
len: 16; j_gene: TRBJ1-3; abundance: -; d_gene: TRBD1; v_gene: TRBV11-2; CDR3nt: TGTGCCAGCAGCATGAACAGGGGAACTGGGGGAAACACCATATATTTT; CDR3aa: CASSMNRGTGGNTIYF
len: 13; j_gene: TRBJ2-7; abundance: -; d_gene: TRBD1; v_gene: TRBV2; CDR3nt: TGTGCCGGACAGGGGGGGAGCTCCTACGAGCAGTACTTC; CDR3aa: CAGQGGSSYEQYF
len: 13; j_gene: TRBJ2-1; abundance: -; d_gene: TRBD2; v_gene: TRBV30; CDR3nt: TGTGCCTGGACGCGGGAGTTGGTGGGTGAGCAGTTCTTC; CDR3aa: CAWTRELVGEQFF
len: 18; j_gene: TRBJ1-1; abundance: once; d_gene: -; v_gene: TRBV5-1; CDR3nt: TGCGCCAGCAGAGAGAGAACAGGCTACGGGTTCTTGAACACTGAAGCTTTCTTT; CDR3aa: CASRERTGYGFLNTEAFF
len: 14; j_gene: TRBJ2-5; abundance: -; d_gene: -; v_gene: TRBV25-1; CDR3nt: TGTGCCAGCAGTGTGGGTACAGGAGGGGAGACCCAGTACTTC; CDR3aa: CASSVGTGGETQYF